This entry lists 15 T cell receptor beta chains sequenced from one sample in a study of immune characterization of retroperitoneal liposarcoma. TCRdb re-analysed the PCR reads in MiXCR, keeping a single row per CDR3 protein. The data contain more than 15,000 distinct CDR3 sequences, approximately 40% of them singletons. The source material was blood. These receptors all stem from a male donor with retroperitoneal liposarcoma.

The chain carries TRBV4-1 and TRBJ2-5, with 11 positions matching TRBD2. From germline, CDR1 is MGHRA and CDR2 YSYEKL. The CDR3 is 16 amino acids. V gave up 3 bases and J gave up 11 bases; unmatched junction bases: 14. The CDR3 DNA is TGCGCCAGCAGCCACGAGGGACTAGCGGAGAAAAATGAGCAGTACTTC. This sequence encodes CASSHEGLAEKNEQYF.

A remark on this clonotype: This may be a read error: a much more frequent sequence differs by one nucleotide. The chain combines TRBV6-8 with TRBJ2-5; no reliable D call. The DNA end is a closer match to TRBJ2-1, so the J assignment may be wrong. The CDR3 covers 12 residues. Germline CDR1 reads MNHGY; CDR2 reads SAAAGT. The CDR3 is CASSGAQETQFF. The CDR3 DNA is TGTGCCAGCTCAGGAGCTCAAGAGACCCAGTTCTTC.

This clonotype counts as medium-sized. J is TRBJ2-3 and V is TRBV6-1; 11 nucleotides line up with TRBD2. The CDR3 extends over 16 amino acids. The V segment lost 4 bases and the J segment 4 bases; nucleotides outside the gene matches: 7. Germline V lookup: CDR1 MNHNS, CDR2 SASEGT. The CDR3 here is CASSAQLAGEADTQYF. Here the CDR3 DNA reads TGTGCCAGCAGTGCCCAACTAGCGGGAGAGGCAGATACGCAGTATTTT.

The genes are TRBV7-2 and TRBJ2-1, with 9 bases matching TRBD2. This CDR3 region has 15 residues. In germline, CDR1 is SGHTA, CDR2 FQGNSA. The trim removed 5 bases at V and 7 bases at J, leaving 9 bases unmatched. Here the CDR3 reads CASSIMSGGWNEQFF. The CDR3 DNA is TGTGCCAGCAGCATAATGAGCGGGGGGTGGAATGAGCAGTTCTTC.

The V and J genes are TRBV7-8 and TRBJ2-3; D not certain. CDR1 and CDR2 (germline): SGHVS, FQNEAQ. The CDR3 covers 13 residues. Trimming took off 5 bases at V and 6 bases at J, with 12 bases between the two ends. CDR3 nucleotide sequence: TGTGCCAGCAGCCAATCCGATGCCGATACGCAGTATTTT. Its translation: CASSQSDADTQYF.

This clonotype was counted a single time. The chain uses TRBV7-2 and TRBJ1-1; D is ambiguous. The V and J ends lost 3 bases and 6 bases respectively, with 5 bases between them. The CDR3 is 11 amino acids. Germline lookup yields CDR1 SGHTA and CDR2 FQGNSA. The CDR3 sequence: CASSLRAEAFF. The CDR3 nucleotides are TGTGCCAGCAGCTTGAGGGCTGAAGCTTTCTTT. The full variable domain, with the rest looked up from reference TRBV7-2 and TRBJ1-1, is GAGVSQSPSNKVTEKGKDVELRCDPISGHTALYWYRQSLGQGLEFLIYFQGNSAPDKSGLPSDRFSAERTGGSVSTLTIQRTQQEDSAVYLCASSLRAEAFFGQGTRLTVV.

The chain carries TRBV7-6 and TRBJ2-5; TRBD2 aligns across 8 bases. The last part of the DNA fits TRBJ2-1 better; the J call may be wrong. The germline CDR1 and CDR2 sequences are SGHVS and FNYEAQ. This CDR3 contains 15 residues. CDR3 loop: CASSPYGGGPYEQFF. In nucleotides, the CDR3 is TGTGCCAGCAGCCCTTACGGGGGGGGCCCCTACGAGCAGTTCTTC.

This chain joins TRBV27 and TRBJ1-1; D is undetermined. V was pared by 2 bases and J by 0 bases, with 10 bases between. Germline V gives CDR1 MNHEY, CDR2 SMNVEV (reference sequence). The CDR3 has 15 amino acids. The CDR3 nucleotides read TGTGCCAGCAGTTTAAGCAGTGGCATGAACACTGAAGCTTTCTTT. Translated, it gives CASSLSSGMNTEAFF.

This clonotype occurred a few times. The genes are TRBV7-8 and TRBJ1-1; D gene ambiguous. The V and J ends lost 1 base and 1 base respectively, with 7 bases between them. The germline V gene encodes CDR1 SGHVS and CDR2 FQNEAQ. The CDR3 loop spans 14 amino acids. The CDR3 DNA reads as TGTGCCAGCAGCTTAGGGTGGGAGAACACTGAAGCTTTCTTT. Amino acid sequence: CASSLGWENTEAFF.

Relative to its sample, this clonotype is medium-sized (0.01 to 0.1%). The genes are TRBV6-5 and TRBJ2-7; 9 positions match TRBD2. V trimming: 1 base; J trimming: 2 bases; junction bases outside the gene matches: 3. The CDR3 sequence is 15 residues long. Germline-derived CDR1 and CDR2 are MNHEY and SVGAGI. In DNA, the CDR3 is TGTGCCAGCAGTTACTATAGCGGGAGTCCCTACGAGCAGTACTTC. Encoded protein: CASSYYSGSPYEQYF.

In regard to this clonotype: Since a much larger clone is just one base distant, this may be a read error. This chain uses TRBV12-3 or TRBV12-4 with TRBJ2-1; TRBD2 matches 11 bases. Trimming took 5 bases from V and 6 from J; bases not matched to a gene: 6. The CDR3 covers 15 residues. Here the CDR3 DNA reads TGTGCCAGCAGTGCAACTAGCGGGAGACGCAATGAGCAGTTCTTC. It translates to CASSATSGRRNEQFF.

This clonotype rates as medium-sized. The CDR3 spells CASSPPVSVNTGELFF. CDR3 bases: TGTGCCAGCAGCCCCCCGGTGTCAGTCAACACCGGGGAGCTGTTTTTT. This chain connects TRBV6-1 to TRBJ2-2; no firm D call. The CDR3 sequence is 16 residues long. V lost 6 bases, J lost 2 bases, and 16 bases lay in between. Germline values: CDR1 MNHNS, CDR2 SASEGT.

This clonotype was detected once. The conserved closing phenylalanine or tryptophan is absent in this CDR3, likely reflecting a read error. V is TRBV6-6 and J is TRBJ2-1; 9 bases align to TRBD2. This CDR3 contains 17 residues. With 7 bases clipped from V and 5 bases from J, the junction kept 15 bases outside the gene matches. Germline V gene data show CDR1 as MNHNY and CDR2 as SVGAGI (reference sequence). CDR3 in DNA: TGTGCCAGCACAAGTTTTTATAGCGGGAGTCCGAACAATGAGCAGTTCCCC. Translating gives CASTSFYSGSPNNEQFP.

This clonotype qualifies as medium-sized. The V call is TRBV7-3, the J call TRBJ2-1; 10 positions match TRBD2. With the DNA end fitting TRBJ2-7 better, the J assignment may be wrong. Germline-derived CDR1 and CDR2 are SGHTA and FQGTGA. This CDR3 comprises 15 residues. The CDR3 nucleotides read TGTGCCAGCAGTTCACCGGGACTAGCGATCAATGAGCAGTACTTC. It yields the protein CASSSPGLAINEQYF.

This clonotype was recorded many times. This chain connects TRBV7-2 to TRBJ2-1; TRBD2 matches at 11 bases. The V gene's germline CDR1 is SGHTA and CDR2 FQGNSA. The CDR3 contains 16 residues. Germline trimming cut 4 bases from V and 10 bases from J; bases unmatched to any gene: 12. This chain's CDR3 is CASSSLTSGATYEQFF. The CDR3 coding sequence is TGTGCCAGCAGCTCGCTGACTAGCGGGGCGACCTACGAGCAGTTCTTC.